This T cell receptor beta chain was profiled in a study of human T cells and chemical hapten exposure. About the study: Subjects had 2% DPC placed on approximately 2 cm by approximately 2 cm of upper inner arm skin for sensitization. The study, taken as a whole, reports: A positive correlation with patch test score was found for PT1 expanded TCR counts.

Individual cDNA molecules each carried unique molecular identifiers attached by the library. In TCRdb, the RACE reads were re-called with MiXCR into one record per CDR3 protein. This table has fewer than 500,000 distinct CDR3 sequences, approximately 5% appearing once. Germline V gene data show CDR1 as MNHNY and CDR2 as SVGAGI (reference sequence). This CDR3 contains 14 residues. The J segment lost 4 bases and the V segment lost 5 bases, leaving 7 bases of the junction unmatched. This clonotype has a count of ten or more. Its antigen is undetermined. Time point meaning: patch test 1, 2 weeks after DPC sensitization. Noted treatment: therapeutic diphenylcyclopropenone sensitization with weekly scalp DPC.

The chain recombines TRBV6-6 with TRBJ1-2, with 7 nucleotides matching TRBD1. The sample was whole blood, taken in connection with sensitization to the hapten diphenylcyclopropenone (DPC). This sequence originates from a woman in her forties or fifties with alopecia areata. Some clones in this sample may be carry-over from other donors' samples. CDR3: CASSVDRVSYGYTF. The DNA for the CDR3 is TGTGCCAGCAGTGTCGACAGGGTTTCCTATGGCTACACCTTC.